These T cell receptor beta chains were read from a single sample in a study of beta chain features in type 1 diabetes. Data came from immunoSEQ multiplex PCR; TCRdb stores just in-frame clones and leaves some out. Here the sample spans more than 550,000 clones, around an eighth being singletons. Sequencing was performed on naive CD4+ T cells from blood. These receptors all stem from a man between 18 and 35 years old with type 1 diabetes. The CDR3 runs from the conserved cysteine through the conserved F or W. A D gene is named only where the DNA matches it firmly. The size entry is marked missing in some rows and otherwise reads once, few, many or a size class.

CDR3: CAWVPSGMNTGELFF; DNA: TGTGCCTGGGTCCCTAGCGGGATGAACACCGGGGAGCTGTTTTTT; size: .; length: 15; V: TRBV30; D: TRBD2; J: TRBJ2-2
CDR3: CASSTGNRNSPLHF; DNA: TGTGCCAGCAGCACGGGAAACCGGAATTCACCCCTCCACTTT; size: .; length: 14; V: TRBV7-3; D: .; J: TRBJ1-6
CDR3: CSVAHRQGVSNTIYF; DNA: TGCAGCGTTGCCCACCGACAGGGGGTTAGCAACACCATATATTTT; size: few; length: 15; V: TRBV29-1; D: TRBD1; J: TRBJ1-3
CDR3: CASSLARGGETQYF; DNA: TGTGCCAGCAGCTTAGCTAGAGGTGGGGAGACCCAGTACTTC; size: .; length: 14; V: TRBV7-9; D: .; J: TRBJ2-5
CDR3: CASRARGLDQPQHF; DNA: TGTGCCAGCAGGGCCAGGGGGCTCGATCAGCCCCAGCATTTT; size: .; length: 14; V: TRBV6-6; D: TRBD1; J: TRBJ1-5
CDR3: CASSPGGGDPPRGEQFF; DNA: TGTGCTAGCAGCCCCGGGGGAGGGGATCCCCCAAGGGGTGAGCAGTTCTTC; size: .; length: 17; V: TRBV7-7; D: TRBD2; J: TRBJ2-1
CDR3: CASSLVYEQYF; DNA: TGTGCCAGCAGCTTGGTCTACGAGCAGTACTTC; size: .; length: 11; V: TRBV5-8; D: .; J: TRBJ2-7
CDR3: CASSSGGEAFF; DNA: TGTGCCAGCAGCTCGGGGGGTGAAGCTTTCTTT; size: once; length: 11; V: TRBV7-9; D: .; J: TRBJ1-1
CDR3: CASSPHKETQYF; DNA: TGCGCCAGCAGCCCCCATAAAGAGACCCAGTACTTC; size: .; length: 12; V: TRBV5-1; D: .; J: TRBJ2-5
CDR3: CASTTTRANTEAFF; DNA: TGCGCCAGCACCACGACCAGGGCGAACACTGAAGCTTTCTTT; size: few; length: 14; V: TRBV4-3; D: .; J: TRBJ1-1
CDR3: CASSVSGEWNTEAFF; DNA: TGTGCCAGCAGTGTTTCAGGGGAGTGGAACACTGAAGCTTTCTTT; size: .; length: 15; V: TRBV2; D: .; J: TRBJ1-1
CDR3: CASKAFGGRKMPGGYTF; DNA: TGTGCCAGCAAGGCGTTCGGCGGCAGGAAAATGCCTGGGGGCTACACCTTC; size: .; length: 17; V: TRBV2; D: .; J: TRBJ1-2
CDR3: CASSVGTAKNIQYF; DNA: TGTGCCAGCAGCGTCGGGACAGCTAAAAACATTCAGTACTTC; size: few; length: 14; V: TRBV7-9; D: TRBD1; J: TRBJ2-4
CDR3: CASTGGSGFTDTQYF; DNA: TGCGCCAGCACCGGTGGTAGCGGGTTCACAGATACGCAGTATTTT; size: .; length: 15; V: TRBV5-1; D: TRBD2; J: TRBJ2-3
CDR3: CASSLLLAGGYNEQFF; DNA: TGCGCCAGCAGCTTATTACTAGCGGGGGGATACAATGAGCAGTTCTTC; size: .; length: 16; V: TRBV5-1; D: TRBD2; J: TRBJ2-1
CDR3: CASSPWDPGYDTGELFF; DNA: TGTGCCAGCAGCCCCTGGGACCCAGGGTACGACACCGGGGAGCTGTTTTTT; size: .; length: 17; V: TRBV7-9; D: .; J: TRBJ2-2
CDR3: CASREITGGKGTQYF; DNA: TGTGCCAGCAGGGAGATCACAGGTGGAAAGGGTACGCAGTATTTT; size: few; length: 15; V: TRBV28; D: .; J: TRBJ2-3
CDR3: CSVEGLMGQGAYEQYF; DNA: TGCAGCGTTGAAGGGCTGATGGGACAGGGGGCTTACGAGCAGTACTTC; size: .; length: 16; V: TRBV29-1; D: TRBD1; J: TRBJ2-7
CDR3: CASCGTGSADTQYF; DNA: TGTGCCAGCTGTGGGACAGGGAGCGCAGATACGCAGTATTTT; size: .; length: 14; V: TRBV25-1; D: TRBD1; J: TRBJ2-3
CDR3: CSVRTEGTEAFF; DNA: TGCAGCGTTCGGACCGAAGGGACTGAAGCTTTCTTT; size: few; length: 12; V: TRBV29-1; D: .; J: TRBJ1-1
CDR3: CASSTGQTYGYTF; DNA: TGTGCCAGCAGTACGGGACAGACTTATGGCTACACCTTC; size: few; length: 13; V: TRBV11-1; D: TRBD1; J: TRBJ1-2
CDR3: CASSPRDEIRKNTEAFF; DNA: TGTGCCAGCAGCCCCCGGGACGAAATTCGCAAGAACACTGAAGCTTTCTTT; size: few; length: 17; V: TRBV7-2; D: .; J: TRBJ1-1
CDR3: CAWSAAGELFF; DNA: TGTGCCTGGAGTGCTGCCGGGGAGCTGTTTTTT; size: .; length: 11; V: TRBV30; D: .; J: TRBJ2-2
CDR3: CASSPGPSDYNEQFF; DNA: TGTGCCAGCTCACCCGGGCCTAGCGACTACAATGAGCAGTTCTTC; size: .; length: 15; V: TRBV18; D: .; J: TRBJ2-1
CDR3: CASSPVGQGTFGYTF; DNA: TGTGCCAGTAGCCCCGTGGGACAGGGGACCTTTGGCTACACCTTC; size: .; length: 15; V: TRBV19; D: TRBD1; J: TRBJ1-2
CDR3: CASSIGSHSTYEQYF; DNA: TGTGCCAGTAGTATAGGCAGCCATTCGACCTACGAGCAGTACTTC; size: once; length: 15; V: TRBV19; D: .; J: TRBJ2-7
CDR3: CASSEAGPAYNEQFF; DNA: TGTGCCAGCAGTGAAGCGGGCCCCGCCTACAATGAGCAGTTCTTC; size: few; length: 15; V: TRBV25-1; D: .; J: TRBJ2-1
CDR3: CASSQHRGWNEQFF; DNA: TGTGCCAGCAGCCAGCACAGGGGGTGGAATGAGCAGTTCTTC; size: few; length: 14; V: TRBV28; D: TRBD1; J: TRBJ2-1
CDR3: CAWSLTWGQYF; DNA: TGTGCCTGGAGTCTGACCTGGGGGCAGTATTTT; size: few; length: 11; V: TRBV30; D: .; J: TRBJ2-3
CDR3: CASSDDGQGARNTEAFF; DNA: TGCGCCAGCAGCGATGATGGACAGGGGGCTAGGAACACTGAAGCTTTCTTT; size: .; length: 17; V: TRBV5-1; D: TRBD1; J: TRBJ1-1
CDR3: CASNRENTEAFF; DNA: TGTGCCAGCAACCGGGAGAACACTGAAGCTTTCTTT; size: .; length: 12; V: TRBV6-6; D: .; J: TRBJ1-1
CDR3: CSVVFDRSTDTQYF; DNA: TGCAGCGTTGTATTCGACAGAAGCACAGATACGCAGTATTTT; size: .; length: 14; V: TRBV29-1; D: .; J: TRBJ2-3
CDR3: CASSQVPGLEETQYF; DNA: TGTGCCAGCAGCCAGGTCCCCGGACTGGAAGAGACCCAGTACTTC; size: .; length: 15; V: TRBV4-2; D: .; J: TRBJ2-5
CDR3: CASGRLAGVDTQYF; DNA: TGCGCCAGCGGAAGACTAGCGGGAGTCGATACGCAGTATTTT; size: .; length: 14; V: TRBV10-2; D: TRBD2; J: TRBJ2-3
CDR3: CASSLPSGGGAGEQFF; DNA: TGTGCCAGCAGCTTGCCTTCGGGCGGGGGGGCCGGTGAGCAGTTCTTC; size: .; length: 16; V: TRBV7-9; D: TRBD2; J: TRBJ2-1
CDR3: CSATEQGTFF; DNA: TGCAGTGCTACAGAACAGGGGACTTTCTTT; size: few; length: 10; V: TRBV20-1; D: TRBD1; J: TRBJ1-1
CDR3: CASSRGTRETQYF; DNA: TGTGCCAGCTCTAGGGGAACAAGAGAGACCCAGTACTTC; size: few; length: 13; V: TRBV2; D: .; J: TRBJ2-5
CDR3: CSAPPQETQYF; DNA: TGCAGTGCTCCCCCACAAGAGACCCAGTACTTC; size: .; length: 11; V: TRBV20-1; D: .; J: TRBJ2-5
CDR3: CAWSSPTGGLETQYF; DNA: TGTGCCTGGAGTTCACCTACAGGGGGCCTAGAGACCCAGTACTTC; size: few; length: 15; V: TRBV30; D: TRBD1; J: TRBJ2-5
CDR3: CASSRLLRPTSTEAFF; DNA: TGTGCCAGTAGTAGACTCCTCAGGCCGACCAGCACTGAAGCTTTCTTT; size: .; length: 16; V: TRBV19; D: .; J: TRBJ1-1
CDR3: CASSRSPEGNQPQHF; DNA: TGTGCCAGCAGTCGCTCCCCAGAAGGCAATCAGCCCCAGCATTTT; size: .; length: 15; V: TRBV6-5; D: .; J: TRBJ1-5
CDR3: CASSPRSSTGSNQPQHF; DNA: TGTGCCAGCAGTCCTAGGAGTTCAACAGGGAGCAATCAGCCCCAGCATTTT; size: once; length: 17; V: TRBV7-2; D: .; J: TRBJ1-5
CDR3: CASSPGTGLPYEQYF; DNA: TGTGCCAGCAGCCCAGGGACAGGGCTTCCCTACGAGCAGTACTTC; size: few; length: 15; V: TRBV7-8; D: TRBD1; J: TRBJ2-7
CDR3: CASSLQGLREKLFF; DNA: TGTGCCAGCAGCTTACAGGGACTTCGTGAAAAACTGTTTTTT; size: few; length: 14; V: TRBV7-9; D: .; J: TRBJ1-4
CDR3: CASSPSRDRYLEAFF; DNA: TGCGCCAGCAGCCCTTCCAGGGACAGGTACCTCGAAGCTTTCTTT; size: .; length: 15; V: TRBV4-1; D: TRBD1; J: TRBJ1-1
CDR3: CASSATGVSYTF; DNA: TGCGCCAGCAGTGCCACAGGGGTGAGCTACACCTTC; size: .; length: 12; V: TRBV10-2; D: TRBD1; J: TRBJ1-2
CDR3: CASSEESGATNEKLFF; DNA: TGTGCCAGCAGTGAAGAATCAGGGGCAACTAATGAAAAACTGTTTTTT; size: few; length: 16; V: TRBV25-1; D: .; J: TRBJ1-4
CDR3: CATPSQQGTEINQPQHF; DNA: TGTGCCACCCCGTCCCAACAGGGAACCGAAATCAATCAGCCCCAGCATTTT; size: .; length: 17; V: TRBV27; D: .; J: TRBJ1-5
CDR3: CASSFAPYGYQETQYF; DNA: TGTGCCAGCAGCTTCGCACCATACGGGTACCAAGAGACCCAGTACTTC; size: few; length: 16; V: TRBV7-9; D: .; J: TRBJ2-5
CDR3: CASSWYLRGGTDTQYF; DNA: TGTGCCAGCAGCTGGTATCTGCGGGGAGGCACAGATACGCAGTATTTT; size: .; length: 16; V: TRBV7-2; D: .; J: TRBJ2-3
CDR3: CAIRPTGNTDTQYF; DNA: TGTGCCATCAGACCGACAGGGAACACAGATACGCAGTATTTT; size: .; length: 14; V: TRBV10-3; D: TRBD1; J: TRBJ2-3
CDR3: CATWNLYEQYF; DNA: TGTGCCACCTGGAACCTCTACGAGCAGTACTTC; size: many; length: 11; V: TRBV10-3; D: .; J: TRBJ2-7
CDR3: CASGDKAGYLDQPQHF; DNA: TGTGCCAGCGGAGACAAGGCGGGGTATCTAGATCAGCCCCAGCATTTT; size: .; length: 16; V: TRBV5-5; D: .; J: TRBJ1-5
CDR3: CASSFGGNTDTQYF; DNA: TGTGCCAGCAGCTTCGGAGGTAACACAGATACGCAGTATTTT; size: few; length: 14; V: TRBV5-6; D: .; J: TRBJ2-3